Following are 5 T cell receptor beta chains from one sample sequenced in a study of T cells expressing NK-cell markers. TCRdb reprocessed the 5' RACE reads and reports one entry per CDR3 protein, with no DNA. Its table lists 500,000 to 700,000 distinct CDR3 sequences. Input material: blood T cells: a sorted CD56 or NKG2C T cell subset, CD4+ or CD8+ T cells, or bulk PBMC T cells (not recorded which). These receptors all stem from a man in his late teens or twenties in good health.

V and J are TRBV7-2 and TRBJ2-3; absent DNA, TCRdb's TRBD2 call cannot be checked. Germline V CDR1 and CDR2: SGHTA, FQGNSA. This CDR3 comprises 14 residues. This CDR3 is CASSRSGRRDTQYF.

The chain uses TRBV27 and TRBJ1-2. The CDR3 consists of 13 residues. Germline V gives CDR1 MNHEY, CDR2 SMNVEV (reference sequence). The chain's CDR3 is CASSFRNHYGYTF.

V gene TRBV7-2 combines with J gene TRBJ2-7; the D call of TRBD1 rests on TCRdb alone, since no DNA is present to check it. Germline-derived CDR1 and CDR2 are SGHTA and FQGNSA. The CDR3 covers 14 residues. The CDR3 reads CASSLVDRMDEQYF.

This chain connects TRBV12-3 or TRBV12-4 to TRBJ2-5; TCRdb names TRBD2, which stays unverified in the absence of DNA. The CDR3 loop spans 14 amino acids. The CDR3 is CASSFGLLRETQYF.

This chain uses TRBV4-1 with TRBJ1-1; TCRdb proposes TRBD1, but this gene call is untestable without DNA. Germline V gives CDR1 MGHRA, CDR2 YSYEKL. The CDR3 is 16 residues long. The CDR3: CASSQDQGLFNTEAFF.